These T cell receptor beta chains were read from a single sample in a study of T cell repertoires in cytomegalovirus infection. TCRdb reanalysed the reads using MiXCR and keeps one entry per CDR3 protein. There are 100,000 to 150,000 distinct CDR3 sequences in the sample; around 25% occur only once, and 30% to 35% lies in the top ten. Antigen specificity for these receptors is unknown. The specimen sequenced was PBMCs, sequenced either directly or after in vitro stimulation (not recorded which). These receptors came from a human donor in good health (CMV status not recorded). Some clones in this sample may be carry-over from other donors' samples. Both conserved end residues are part of each CDR3. Rows may omit the clone size; those that give it use once, few, many or a size class.

j_call: TRBJ2-1; v_call: TRBV7-8; clone_size: once; cdr3_aa: CASSLSGLAGLNEQFF
j_call: TRBJ2-5; v_call: TRBV7-2; clone_size: once; cdr3_aa: CASSLGQTQETQCF
j_call: TRBJ2-3; v_call: TRBV20-1; clone_size: -; cdr3_aa: CSARGVGGSDTQYF
j_call: TRBJ2-5; v_call: TRBV7-2; clone_size: many; cdr3_aa: CASSLTSGRRETQYF
j_call: TRBJ1-1; v_call: TRBV4-1; clone_size: -; cdr3_aa: CASSHQQGKNTEAFF
j_call: TRBJ1-2; v_call: TRBV15; clone_size: few; cdr3_aa: CATSRGGGRRGYTF
j_call: TRBJ2-3; v_call: TRBV12-3/TRBV12-4; clone_size: many; cdr3_aa: CASGIGVADTQYF
j_call: TRBJ2-3; v_call: TRBV5-4; clone_size: few; cdr3_aa: CASSLETMPEDTQYF
j_call: TRBJ1-6; v_call: TRBV5-4; clone_size: few; cdr3_aa: CASSYDRGNSPLHF
j_call: TRBJ2-1; v_call: TRBV5-5; clone_size: few; cdr3_aa: CASSNHSTVYNEQFF
j_call: TRBJ1-1; v_call: TRBV20-1; clone_size: large; cdr3_aa: CSAKTGTEPAEAFF